This record concerns one T cell receptor beta chain sequence. Using immunoSEQ multiplex PCR, the repertoire was profiled, and TCRdb retains in-frame clones only, with some absent. The sample records some 130,000 clones, around 80% being singletons. Donors were drawn from the approximately 130-subject validation cohort, separate from the roughly 670-subject first cohort. The data were taken from a study of cytomegalovirus exposure and HLA in healthy donors. Sequencing used PBMCs. The TCR originated in a man in his thirties or forties in good health and CMV-seropositive.

CDR3 protein: CASSYSIQGNYGYTF. For the CDR3, the DNA is TGTGCCAGCAGTTACTCGATCCAGGGGAACTATGGCTACACCTTC. The chain is built from TRBV6-5 and TRBJ1-2; the D gene is possibly TRBD1 (6 bases). CDR3 size: 15 residues. Germline CDR1 is MNHEY and CDR2 is SVGAGI. Trimming pared 0 bases from V and 2 bases from J, leaving 10 bases between.